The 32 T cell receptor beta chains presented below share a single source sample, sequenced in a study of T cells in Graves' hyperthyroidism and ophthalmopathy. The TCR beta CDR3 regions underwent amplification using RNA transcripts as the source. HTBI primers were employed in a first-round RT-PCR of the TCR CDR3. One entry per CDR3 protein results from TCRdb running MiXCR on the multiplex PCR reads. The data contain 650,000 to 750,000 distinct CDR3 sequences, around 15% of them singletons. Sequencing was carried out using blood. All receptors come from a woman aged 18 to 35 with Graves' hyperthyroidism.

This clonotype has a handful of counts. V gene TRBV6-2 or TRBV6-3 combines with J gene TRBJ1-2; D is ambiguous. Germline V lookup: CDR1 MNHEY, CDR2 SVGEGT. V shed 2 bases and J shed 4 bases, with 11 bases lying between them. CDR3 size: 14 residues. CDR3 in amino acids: CASSYGGNLYGYTF. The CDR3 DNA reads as TGTGCCAGCAGTTACGGCGGGAACCTCTATGGCTACACCTTC.

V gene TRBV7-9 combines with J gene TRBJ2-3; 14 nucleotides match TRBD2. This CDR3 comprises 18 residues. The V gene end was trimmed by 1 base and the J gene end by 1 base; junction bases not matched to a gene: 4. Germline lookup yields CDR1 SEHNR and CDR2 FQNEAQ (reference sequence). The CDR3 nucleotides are TGTGCCAGCAGCTTAGGGGGACTAGCGGGAGTTGGCACAGATACGCAGTATTTT. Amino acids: CASSLGGLAGVGTDTQYF.

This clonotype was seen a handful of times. CDR3 nucleotide sequence: TGTGCGGAGGGGGCGAACACTGAAGCTTTCTTT. This codes for CAEGANTEAFF. This chain links TRBV7-2 with TRBJ1-1; TRBD1 matches at 7 bases. The CDR3 contains 11 residues. The germline V gene has CDR1 SGHTA and CDR2 FQGNSA.

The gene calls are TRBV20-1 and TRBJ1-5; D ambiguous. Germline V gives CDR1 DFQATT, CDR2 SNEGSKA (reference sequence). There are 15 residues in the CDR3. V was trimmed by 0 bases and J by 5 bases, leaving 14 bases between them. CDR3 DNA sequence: TGCAGTGCTAGAGAATGGGTTTCGAACGATCAGCCCCAGCATTTT. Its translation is CSAREWVSNDQPQHF.

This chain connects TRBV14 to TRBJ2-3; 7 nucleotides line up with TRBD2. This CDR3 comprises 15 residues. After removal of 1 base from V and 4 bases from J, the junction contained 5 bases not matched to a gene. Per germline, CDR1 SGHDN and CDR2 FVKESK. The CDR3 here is CASSQVAGRADTQYF. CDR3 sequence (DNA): TGTGCCAGCAGCCAAGTTGCGGGGAGGGCAGATACGCAGTATTTT.

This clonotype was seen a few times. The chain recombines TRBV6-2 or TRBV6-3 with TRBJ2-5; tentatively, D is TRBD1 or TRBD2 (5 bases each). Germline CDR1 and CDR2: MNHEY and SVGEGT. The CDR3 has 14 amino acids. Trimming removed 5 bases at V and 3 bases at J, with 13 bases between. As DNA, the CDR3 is TGTGCCAGCAGTAACTGGGACCGAAAAGAGACCCAGTACTTC. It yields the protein CASSNWDRKETQYF.

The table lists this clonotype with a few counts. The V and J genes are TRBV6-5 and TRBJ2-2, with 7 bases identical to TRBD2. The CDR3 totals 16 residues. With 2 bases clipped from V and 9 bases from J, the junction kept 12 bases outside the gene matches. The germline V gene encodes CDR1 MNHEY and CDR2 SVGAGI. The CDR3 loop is CASSYRAGVAGRELFF. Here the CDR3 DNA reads TGTGCCAGCAGTTACAGGGCGGGAGTGGCGGGTAGGGAGCTGTTTTTT.

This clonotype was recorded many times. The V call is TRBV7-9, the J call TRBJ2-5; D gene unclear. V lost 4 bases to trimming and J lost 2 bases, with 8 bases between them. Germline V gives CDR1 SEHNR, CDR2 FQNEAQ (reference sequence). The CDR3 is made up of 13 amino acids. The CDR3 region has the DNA TGTGCCAGCAGCTACGCTACGCAAGAGACCCAGTACTTC. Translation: CASSYATQETQYF.

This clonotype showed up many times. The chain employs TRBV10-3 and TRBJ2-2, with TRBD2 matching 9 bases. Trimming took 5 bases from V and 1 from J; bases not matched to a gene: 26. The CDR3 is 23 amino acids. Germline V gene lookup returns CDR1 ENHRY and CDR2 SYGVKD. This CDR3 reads CAISPGLGLKPSGTDMNTGELFF. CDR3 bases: TGTGCCATCAGTCCTGGGCTAGGACTGAAGCCTAGCGGGACCGATATGAACACCGGGGAGCTGTTTTTT.

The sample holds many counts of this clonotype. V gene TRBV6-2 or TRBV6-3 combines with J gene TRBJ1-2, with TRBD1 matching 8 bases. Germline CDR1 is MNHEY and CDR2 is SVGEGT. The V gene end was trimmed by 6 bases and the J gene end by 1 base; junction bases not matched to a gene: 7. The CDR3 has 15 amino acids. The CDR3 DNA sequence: TGTGCCAGCAGCTGGACAGGGAGGAGTAACTATGGCTACACCTTC. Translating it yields CASSWTGRSNYGYTF.

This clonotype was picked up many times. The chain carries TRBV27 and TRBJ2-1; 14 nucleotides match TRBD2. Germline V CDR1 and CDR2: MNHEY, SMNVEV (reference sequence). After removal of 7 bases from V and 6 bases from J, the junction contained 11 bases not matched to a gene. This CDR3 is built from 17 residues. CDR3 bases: TGTGCCAGCACCACGGGACTAGCGGGAGCGGGTAGCAATGAGCAGTTCTTC. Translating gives CASTTGLAGAGSNEQFF.

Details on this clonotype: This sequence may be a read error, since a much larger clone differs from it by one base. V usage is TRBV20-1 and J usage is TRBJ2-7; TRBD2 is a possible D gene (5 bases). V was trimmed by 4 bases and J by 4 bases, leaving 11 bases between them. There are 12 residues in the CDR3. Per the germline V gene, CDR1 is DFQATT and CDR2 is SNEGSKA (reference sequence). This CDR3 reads CSAIPGIYEQYF. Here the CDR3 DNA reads TGCAGTGCTATCCCCGGGATATACGAGCAGTACTTC.

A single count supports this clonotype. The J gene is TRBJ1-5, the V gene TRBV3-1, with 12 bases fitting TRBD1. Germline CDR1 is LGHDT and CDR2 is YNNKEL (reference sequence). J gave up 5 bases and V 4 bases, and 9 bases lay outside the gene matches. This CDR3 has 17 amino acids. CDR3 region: CASSRGTGGKRDQPQHF. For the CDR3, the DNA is TGTGCCAGCAGCCGCGGGACAGGGGGCAAGCGGGATCAGCCCCAGCATTTT.

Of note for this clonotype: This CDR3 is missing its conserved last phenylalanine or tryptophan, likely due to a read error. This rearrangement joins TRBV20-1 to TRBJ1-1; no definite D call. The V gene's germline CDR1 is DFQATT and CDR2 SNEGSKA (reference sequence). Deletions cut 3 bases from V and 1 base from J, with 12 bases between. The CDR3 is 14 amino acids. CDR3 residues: CSARVVLQNTEAFL. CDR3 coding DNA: TGCAGTGCTAGGGTCGTATTACAGAACACTGAAGCTTTCCTT.

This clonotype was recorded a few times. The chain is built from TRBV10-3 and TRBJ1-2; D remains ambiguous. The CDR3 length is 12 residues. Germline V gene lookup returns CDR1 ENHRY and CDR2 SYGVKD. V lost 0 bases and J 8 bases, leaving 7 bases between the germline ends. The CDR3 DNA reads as TGTGCCATCAGTGAGTCAGTAGAAGGCTACACCTTC. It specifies CAISESVEGYTF.

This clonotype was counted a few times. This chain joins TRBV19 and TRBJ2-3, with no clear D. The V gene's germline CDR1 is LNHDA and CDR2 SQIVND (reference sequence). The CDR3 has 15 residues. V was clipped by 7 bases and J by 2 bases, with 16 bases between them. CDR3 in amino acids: CASTDRLTSTDTQYF. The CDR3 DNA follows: TGTGCCAGTACCGATCGACTGACTTCCACAGATACGCAGTATTTT.

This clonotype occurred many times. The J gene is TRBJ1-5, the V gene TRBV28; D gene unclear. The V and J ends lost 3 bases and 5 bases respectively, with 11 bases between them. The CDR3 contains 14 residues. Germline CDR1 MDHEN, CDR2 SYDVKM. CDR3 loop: CASSFPPPHQPQHF. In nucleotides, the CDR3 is TGTGCCAGCAGTTTTCCCCCCCCACATCAGCCCCAGCATTTT.

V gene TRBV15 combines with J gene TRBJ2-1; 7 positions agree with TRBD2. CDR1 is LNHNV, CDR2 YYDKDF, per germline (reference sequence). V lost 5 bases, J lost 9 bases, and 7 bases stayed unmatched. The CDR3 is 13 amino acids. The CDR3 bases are TGTGCCACCAGCCGGGCGGGAGTTGCTGAGCAGTTCTTC. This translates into CATSRAGVAEQFF.

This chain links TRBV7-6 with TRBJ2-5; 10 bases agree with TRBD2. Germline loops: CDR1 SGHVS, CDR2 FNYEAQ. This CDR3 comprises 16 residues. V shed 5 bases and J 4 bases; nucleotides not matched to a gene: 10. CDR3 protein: CASSPGGLAGVETQYF. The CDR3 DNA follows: TGTGCCAGCAGCCCCGGTGGGCTAGCGGGAGTAGAGACCCAGTACTTC.

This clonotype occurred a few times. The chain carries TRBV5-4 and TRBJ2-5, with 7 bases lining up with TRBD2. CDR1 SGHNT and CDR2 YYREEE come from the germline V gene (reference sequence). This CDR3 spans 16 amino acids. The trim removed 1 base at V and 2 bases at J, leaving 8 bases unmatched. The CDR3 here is CASSLLRREGQETQYF. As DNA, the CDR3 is TGTGCCAGCAGCTTGTTGAGGAGGGAGGGGCAAGAGACCCAGTACTTC.

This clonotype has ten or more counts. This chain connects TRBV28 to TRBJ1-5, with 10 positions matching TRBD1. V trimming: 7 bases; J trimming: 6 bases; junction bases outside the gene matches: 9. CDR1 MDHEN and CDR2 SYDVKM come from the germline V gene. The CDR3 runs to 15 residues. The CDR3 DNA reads TGTGCCAGCACCAAATGGGGGACAGGGGCTCAGCCCCAGCATTTT. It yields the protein CASTKWGTGAQPQHF.

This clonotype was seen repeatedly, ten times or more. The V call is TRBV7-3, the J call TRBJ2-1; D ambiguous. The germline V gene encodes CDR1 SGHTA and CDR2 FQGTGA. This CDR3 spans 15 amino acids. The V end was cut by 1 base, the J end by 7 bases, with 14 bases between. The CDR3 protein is CASSLRPAPENEQFF. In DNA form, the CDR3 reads TGTGCCAGCAGCTTAAGACCGGCCCCGGAGAATGAGCAGTTCTTC.

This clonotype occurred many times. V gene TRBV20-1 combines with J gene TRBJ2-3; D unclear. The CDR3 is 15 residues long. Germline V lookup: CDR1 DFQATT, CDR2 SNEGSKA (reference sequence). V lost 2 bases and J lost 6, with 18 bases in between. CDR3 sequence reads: CSARLHGSPRDTQYF. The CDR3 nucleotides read TGCAGTGCTAGACTACACGGAAGTCCTCGGGATACGCAGTATTTT.

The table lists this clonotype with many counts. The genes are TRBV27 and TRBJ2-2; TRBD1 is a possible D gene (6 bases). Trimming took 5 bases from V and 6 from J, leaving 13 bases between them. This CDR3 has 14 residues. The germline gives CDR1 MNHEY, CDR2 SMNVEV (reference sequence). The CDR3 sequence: CASSPTGLAGELFF. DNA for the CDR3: TGTGCCAGCAGTCCGACAGGTTTGGCCGGGGAGCTGTTTTTT.

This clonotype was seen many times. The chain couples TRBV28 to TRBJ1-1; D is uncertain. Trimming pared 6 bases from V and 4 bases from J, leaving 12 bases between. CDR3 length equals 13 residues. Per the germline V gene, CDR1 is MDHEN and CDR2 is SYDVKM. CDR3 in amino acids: CASRDGASTEAFF. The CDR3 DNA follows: TGTGCCAGCAGGGACGGCGCTAGCACTGAAGCTTTCTTT.

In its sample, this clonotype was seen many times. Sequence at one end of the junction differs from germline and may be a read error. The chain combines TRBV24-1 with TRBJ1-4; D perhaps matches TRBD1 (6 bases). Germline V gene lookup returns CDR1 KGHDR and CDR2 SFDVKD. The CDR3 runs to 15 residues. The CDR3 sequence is CATGEEQGGGEKLFF. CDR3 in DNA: TGTGCCACCGGTGAAGAACAGGGTGGTGGCGAAAAACTGTTTTTT.

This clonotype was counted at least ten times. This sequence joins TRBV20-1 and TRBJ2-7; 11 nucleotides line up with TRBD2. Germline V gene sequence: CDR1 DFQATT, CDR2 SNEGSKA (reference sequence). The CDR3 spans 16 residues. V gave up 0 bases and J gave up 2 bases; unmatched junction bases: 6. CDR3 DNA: TGCAGTGCTAGAGATGGGCTAGCGGGAGGAACCTACGAGCAGTACTTC. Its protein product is CSARDGLAGGTYEQYF.

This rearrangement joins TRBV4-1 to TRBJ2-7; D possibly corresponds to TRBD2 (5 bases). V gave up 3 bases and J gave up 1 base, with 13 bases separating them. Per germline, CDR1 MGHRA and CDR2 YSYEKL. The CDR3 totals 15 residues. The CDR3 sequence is CASSQAVLVSYEQYF. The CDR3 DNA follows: TGCGCCAGCAGCCAGGCCGTACTAGTTTCCTACGAGCAGTACTTC.

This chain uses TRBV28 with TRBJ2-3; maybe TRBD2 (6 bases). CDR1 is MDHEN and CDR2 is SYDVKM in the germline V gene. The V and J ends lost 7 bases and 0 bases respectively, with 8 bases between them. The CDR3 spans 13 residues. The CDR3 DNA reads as TGTGCCAGCACGGGGGAAAGCACAGATACGCAGTATTTT. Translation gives CASTGESTDTQYF.

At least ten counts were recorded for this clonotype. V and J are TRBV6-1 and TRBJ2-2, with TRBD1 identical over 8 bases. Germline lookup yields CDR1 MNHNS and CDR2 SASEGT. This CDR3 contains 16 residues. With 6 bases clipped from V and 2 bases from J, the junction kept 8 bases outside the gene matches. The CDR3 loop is CASRPQGAHNTGELFF. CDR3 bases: TGTGCCAGCAGACCCCAGGGGGCGCACAACACCGGGGAGCTGTTTTTT.

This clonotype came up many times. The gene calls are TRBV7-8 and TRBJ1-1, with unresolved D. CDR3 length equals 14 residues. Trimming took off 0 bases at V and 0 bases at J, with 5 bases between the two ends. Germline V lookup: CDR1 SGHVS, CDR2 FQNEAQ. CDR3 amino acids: CASSLAVMNTEAFF. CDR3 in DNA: TGTGCCAGCAGCTTAGCTGTGATGAACACTGAAGCTTTCTTT.

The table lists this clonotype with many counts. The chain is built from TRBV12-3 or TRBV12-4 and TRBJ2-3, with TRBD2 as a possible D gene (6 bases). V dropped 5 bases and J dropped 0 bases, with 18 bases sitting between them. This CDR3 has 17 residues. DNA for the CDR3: TGTGCCAGCAGTCCCCTGGGACTGTTGGCTAGCACAGATACGCAGTATTTT. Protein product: CASSPLGLLASTDTQYF.